This T cell receptor beta chain was observed in a study of blood T cell repertoires in COVID-19. Study as a whole: COVID-19 samples from acute and convalescent phases originated in the United States, Italy and Spain.

The germline gives CDR1 MDHEN, CDR2 SYDVKM. This CDR3 is 14 amino acids long. Trimming stripped 6 bases from V and 0 bases from J, with 12 bases between. TCRdb's copy holds only in-frame clones and misses some; the assay was immunoSEQ multiplex PCR. In the table there are about 180,000 clones, about nine tenths of which are singletons. Sequencing was done on a sample of peripheral blood. The chain couples TRBV28 to TRBJ2-7, with a weak D call TRBD2 (6 bases). This TCR derives from a man between 18 and 35 years old who had recovered from COVID-19. CDR3 bases: TGTGCCAGCAGCGCCGGGGGTTACTCCTACGAGCAGTACTTC. It translates to CASSAGGYSYEQYF.